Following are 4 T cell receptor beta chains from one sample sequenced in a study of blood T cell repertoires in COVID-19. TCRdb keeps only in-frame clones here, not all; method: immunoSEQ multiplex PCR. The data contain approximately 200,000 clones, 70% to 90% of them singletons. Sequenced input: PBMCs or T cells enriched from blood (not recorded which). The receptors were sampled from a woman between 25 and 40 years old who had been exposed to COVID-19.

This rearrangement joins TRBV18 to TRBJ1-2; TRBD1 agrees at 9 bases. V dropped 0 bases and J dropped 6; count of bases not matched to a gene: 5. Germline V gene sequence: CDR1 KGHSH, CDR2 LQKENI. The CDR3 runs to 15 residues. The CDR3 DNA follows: TGTGCCAGCTCACCACCGGGACAGGGAACGAATGGCTACACCTTC. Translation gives CASSPPGQGTNGYTF.

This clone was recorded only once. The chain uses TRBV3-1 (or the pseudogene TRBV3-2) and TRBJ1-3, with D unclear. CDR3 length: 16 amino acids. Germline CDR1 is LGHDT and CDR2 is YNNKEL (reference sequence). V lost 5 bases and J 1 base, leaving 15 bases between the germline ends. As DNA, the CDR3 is TGTGCCAGCAGCTCAACTAGGACCTTATCTGGAAACACCATATATTTT. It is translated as CASSSTRTLSGNTIYF.

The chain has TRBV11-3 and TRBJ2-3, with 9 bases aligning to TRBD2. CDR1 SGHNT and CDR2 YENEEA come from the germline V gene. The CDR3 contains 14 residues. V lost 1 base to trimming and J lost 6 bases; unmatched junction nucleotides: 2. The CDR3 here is CASSLGGGADTQYF. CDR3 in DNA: TGTGCCAGCAGCTTAGGCGGGGGGGCCGATACGCAGTATTTT.

The CDR3 protein is CAWSDRGLAGPYEQYF. In nucleotides, the CDR3 is TGTGCCTGGAGTGACAGGGGACTAGCGGGCCCCTACGAGCAGTACTTC. The chain is built from TRBV30 and TRBJ2-7; TRBD2 aligns across 12 bases. Germline CDR1 and CDR2: GTSNPN and SVGIG (reference sequence). The CDR3 totals 16 residues. V dropped 1 base and J dropped 2; count of bases not matched to a gene: 6.